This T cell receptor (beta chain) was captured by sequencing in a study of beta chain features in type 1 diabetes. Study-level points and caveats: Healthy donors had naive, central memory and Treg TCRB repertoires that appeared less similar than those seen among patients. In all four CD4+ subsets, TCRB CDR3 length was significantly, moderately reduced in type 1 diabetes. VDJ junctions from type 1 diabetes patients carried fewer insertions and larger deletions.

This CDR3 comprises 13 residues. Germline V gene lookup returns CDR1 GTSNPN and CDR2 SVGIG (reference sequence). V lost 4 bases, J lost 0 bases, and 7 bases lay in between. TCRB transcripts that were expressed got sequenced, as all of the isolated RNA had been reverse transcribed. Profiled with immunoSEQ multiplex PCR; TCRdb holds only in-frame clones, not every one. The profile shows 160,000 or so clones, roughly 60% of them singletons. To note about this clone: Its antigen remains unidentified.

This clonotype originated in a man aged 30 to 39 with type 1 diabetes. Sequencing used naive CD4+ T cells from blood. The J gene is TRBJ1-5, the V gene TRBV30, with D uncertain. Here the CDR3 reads CAWTIDSNQPQHF. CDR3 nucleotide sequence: TGTGCCTGGACCATAGATAGCAATCAGCCCCAGCATTTT. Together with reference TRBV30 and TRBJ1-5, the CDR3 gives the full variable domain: SQTIHQWPATLVQPVGSPLSLECTVEGTSNPNLYWYRQAAGRGLQLLFYSVGIGQISSEVPQNLSASRPQDRQFILSSKKLLLSDSGFYLCAWTIDSNQPQHFGDGTRLSIL.